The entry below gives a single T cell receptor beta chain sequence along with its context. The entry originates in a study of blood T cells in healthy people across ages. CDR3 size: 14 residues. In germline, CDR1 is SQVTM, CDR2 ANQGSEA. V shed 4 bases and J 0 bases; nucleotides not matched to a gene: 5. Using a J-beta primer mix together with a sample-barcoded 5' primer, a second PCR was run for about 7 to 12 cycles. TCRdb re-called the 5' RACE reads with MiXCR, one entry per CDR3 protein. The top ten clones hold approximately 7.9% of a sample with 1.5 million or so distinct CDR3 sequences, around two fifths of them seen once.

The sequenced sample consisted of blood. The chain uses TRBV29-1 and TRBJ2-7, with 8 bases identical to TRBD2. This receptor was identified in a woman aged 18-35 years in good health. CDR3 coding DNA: TGCAGCGTTGCCACTAGCGGCTACTCCTACGAGCAGTACTTC. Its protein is CSVATSGYSYEQYF.